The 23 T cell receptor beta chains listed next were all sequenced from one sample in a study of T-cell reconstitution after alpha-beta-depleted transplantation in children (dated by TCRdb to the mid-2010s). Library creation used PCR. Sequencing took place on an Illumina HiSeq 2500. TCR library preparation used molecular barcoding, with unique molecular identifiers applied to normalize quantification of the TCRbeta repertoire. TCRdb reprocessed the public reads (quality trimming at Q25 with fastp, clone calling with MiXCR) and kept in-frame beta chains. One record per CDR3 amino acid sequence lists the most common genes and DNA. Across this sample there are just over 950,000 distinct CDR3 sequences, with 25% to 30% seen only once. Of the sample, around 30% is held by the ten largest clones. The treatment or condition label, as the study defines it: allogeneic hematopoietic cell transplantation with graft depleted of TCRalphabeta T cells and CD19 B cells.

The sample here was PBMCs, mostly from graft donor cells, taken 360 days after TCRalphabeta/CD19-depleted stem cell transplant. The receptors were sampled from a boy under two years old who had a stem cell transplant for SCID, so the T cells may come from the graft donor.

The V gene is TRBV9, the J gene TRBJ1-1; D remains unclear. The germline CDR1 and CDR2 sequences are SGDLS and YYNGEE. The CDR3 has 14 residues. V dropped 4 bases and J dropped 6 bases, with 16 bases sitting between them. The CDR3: CASSPEPQYAEAFF. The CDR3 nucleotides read TGTGCCAGCAGCCCGGAACCTCAGTACGCTGAAGCTTTCTTT.

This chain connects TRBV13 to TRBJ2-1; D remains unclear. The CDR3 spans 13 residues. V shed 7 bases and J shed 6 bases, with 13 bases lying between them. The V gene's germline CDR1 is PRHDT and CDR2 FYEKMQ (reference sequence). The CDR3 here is CASTHQAPNEQFF. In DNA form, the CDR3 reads TGTGCCAGCACCCACCAGGCTCCCAATGAGCAGTTCTTC.

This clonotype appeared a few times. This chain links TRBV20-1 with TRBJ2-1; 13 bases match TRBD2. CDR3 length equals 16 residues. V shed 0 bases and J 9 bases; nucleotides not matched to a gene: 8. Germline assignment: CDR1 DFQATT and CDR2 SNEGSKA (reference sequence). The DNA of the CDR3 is TGCAGTGCTAGAGATCCGACTAGCGGGGGGAGGGGTGAGCAGTTCTTC. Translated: CSARDPTSGGRGEQFF.

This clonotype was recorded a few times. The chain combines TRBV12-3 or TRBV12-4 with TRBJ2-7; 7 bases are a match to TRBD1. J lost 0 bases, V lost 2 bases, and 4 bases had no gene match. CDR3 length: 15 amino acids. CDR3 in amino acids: CASSLTGQSSYEQYF. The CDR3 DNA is TGTGCCAGCAGTTTAACGGGACAGTCCTCCTACGAGCAGTACTTC.

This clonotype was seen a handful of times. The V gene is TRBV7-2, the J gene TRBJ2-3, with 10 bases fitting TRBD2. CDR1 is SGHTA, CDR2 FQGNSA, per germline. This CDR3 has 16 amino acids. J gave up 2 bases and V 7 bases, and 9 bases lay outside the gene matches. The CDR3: CASNRWLAGDTDTQYF. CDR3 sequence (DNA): TGTGCCAGCAACCGATGGCTAGCGGGGGACACAGATACGCAGTATTTT. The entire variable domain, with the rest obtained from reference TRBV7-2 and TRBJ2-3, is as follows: GAGVSQSPSNKVTEKGKDVELRCDPISGHTALYWYRQSLGQGLEFLIYFQGNSAPDKSGLPSDRFSAERTGGSVSTLTIQRTQQEDSAVYLCASNRWLAGDTDTQYFGPGTRLTVL.

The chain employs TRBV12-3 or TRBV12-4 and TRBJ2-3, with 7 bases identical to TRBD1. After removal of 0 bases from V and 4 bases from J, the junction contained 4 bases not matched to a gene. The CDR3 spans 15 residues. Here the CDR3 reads CASSLAYRGADTQYF. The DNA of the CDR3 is TGTGCCAGCAGTTTAGCTTACAGGGGCGCAGATACGCAGTATTTT.

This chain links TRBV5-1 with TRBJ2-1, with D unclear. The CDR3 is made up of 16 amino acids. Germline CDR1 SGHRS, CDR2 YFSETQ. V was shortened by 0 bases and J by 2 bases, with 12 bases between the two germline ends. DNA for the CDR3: TGCGCCAGCAGCTTGGCATGGCTGGCGGCCTACAATGAGCAGTTCTTC. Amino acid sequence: CASSLAWLAAYNEQFF.

The CDR3 is CASSLRFGTGFGNEQFF. The DNA of the CDR3 is TGTGCCAGCAGCTTGAGATTCGGGACAGGGTTCGGGAATGAGCAGTTCTTC. This chain connects TRBV11-2 to TRBJ2-1; 9 bases fit TRBD1. The CDR3 length is 17 residues. J lost 7 bases, V lost 3 bases, and 13 bases had no gene match. Germline CDR1 and CDR2: SGHAT and FQNNGV.

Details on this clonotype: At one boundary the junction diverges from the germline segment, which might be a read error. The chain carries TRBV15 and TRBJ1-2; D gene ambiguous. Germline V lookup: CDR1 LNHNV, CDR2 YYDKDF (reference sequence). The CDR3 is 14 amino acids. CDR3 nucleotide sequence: TGTGCCACCAGCAGAGATTATGTGGGCTATAGCTACACCTTC. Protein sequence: CATSRDYVGYSYTF.

CDR3 DNA sequence: TGTGCCAGCAGCTTAGTTTGGCTAGCGGGGGGCCCGGGTTACGATACGCAGTATTTT. The encoded protein is CASSLVWLAGGPGYDTQYF. This chain uses TRBV11-1 with TRBJ2-3; 11 positions agree with TRBD2. Germline V gene lookup returns CDR1 SGHAT and CDR2 FQDESV (reference sequence). V trimming: 1 base; J trimming: 6 bases; junction bases outside the gene matches: 15. The CDR3 loop spans 19 amino acids.

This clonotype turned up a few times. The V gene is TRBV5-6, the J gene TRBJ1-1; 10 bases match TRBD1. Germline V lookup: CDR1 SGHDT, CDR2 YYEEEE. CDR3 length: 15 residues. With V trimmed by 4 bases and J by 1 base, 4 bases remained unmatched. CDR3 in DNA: TGTGCCAGCAGCCAGGACAGGGGGTGGAACACTGAAGCTTTCTTT. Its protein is CASSQDRGWNTEAFF.

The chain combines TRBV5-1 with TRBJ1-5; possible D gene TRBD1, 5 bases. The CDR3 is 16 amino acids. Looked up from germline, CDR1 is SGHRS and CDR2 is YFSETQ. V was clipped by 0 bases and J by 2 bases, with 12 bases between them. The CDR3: CASSLVPQGGNQPQHF. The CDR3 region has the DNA TGCGCCAGCAGCTTGGTACCCCAGGGAGGCAATCAGCCCCAGCATTTT.

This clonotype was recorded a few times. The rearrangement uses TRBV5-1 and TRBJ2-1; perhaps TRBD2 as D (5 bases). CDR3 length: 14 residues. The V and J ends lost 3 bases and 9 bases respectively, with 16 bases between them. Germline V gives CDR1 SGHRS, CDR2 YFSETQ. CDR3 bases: TGCGCCAGCAGCTCTCCGGAGGCCAGAACTGAGCAGTTCTTC. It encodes CASSSPEARTEQFF.

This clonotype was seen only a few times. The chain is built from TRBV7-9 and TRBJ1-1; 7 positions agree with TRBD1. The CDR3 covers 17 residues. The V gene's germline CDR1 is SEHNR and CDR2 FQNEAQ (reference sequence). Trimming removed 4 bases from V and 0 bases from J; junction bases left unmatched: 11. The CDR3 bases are TGTGCCAGCAGCTCAAGACAGGGCAGAGGACTGAACACTGAAGCTTTCTTT. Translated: CASSSRQGRGLNTEAFF.

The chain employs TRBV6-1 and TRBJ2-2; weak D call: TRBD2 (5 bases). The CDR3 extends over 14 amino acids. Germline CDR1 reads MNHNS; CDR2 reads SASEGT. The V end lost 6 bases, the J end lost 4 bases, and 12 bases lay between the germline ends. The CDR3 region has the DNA TGTGCCAGCAGGTCGCCCGGGATCACCGGGGAGCTGTTTTTT. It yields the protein CASRSPGITGELFF.

The CDR3 nucleotides read TGTGCCAGCAGCTTAGCGAGACAGGGCAAGGGATACAATGAGCAGTTCTTC. Protein product: CASSLARQGKGYNEQFF. The chain recombines TRBV7-2 with TRBJ2-1, with TRBD1 matching over 7 bases. The CDR3 is made up of 17 amino acids. J gave up 4 bases and V 0 bases, and 9 bases lay outside the gene matches. Germline V lookup: CDR1 SGHTA, CDR2 FQGNSA.

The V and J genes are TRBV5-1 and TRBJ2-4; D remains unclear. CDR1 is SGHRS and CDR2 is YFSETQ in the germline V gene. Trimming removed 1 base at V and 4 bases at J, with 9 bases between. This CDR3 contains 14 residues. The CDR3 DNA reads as TGCGCCAGCAGCTTGTCAGCATCAAAAAACATTCAGTACTTC. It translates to CASSLSASKNIQYF.

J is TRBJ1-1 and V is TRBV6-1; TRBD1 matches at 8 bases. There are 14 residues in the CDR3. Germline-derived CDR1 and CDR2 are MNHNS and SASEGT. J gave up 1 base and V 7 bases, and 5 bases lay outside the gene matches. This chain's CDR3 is CASNPGQGNTEAFF. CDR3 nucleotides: TGTGCCAGCAACCCAGGACAGGGGAACACTGAAGCTTTCTTT.

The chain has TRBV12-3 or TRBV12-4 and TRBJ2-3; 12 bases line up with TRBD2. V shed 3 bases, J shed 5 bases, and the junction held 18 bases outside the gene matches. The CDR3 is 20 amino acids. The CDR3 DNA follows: TGTGCCAGCAGTTTCCCCCTACTCGCCCTAGCGGGGGGGCCGGGAGATACGCAGTATTTT. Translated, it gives CASSFPLLALAGGPGDTQYF.

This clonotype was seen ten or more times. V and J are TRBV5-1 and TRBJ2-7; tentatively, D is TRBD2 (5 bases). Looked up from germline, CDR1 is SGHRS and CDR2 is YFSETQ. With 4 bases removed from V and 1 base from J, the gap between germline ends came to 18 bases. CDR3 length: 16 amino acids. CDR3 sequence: CASSQSRESPSYEQYF. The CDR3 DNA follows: TGCGCCAGCAGCCAGAGTCGGGAATCCCCTTCCTACGAGCAGTACTTC. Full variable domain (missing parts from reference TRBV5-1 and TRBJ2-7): KAGVTQTPRYLIKTRGQQVTLSCSPISGHRSVSWYQQTPGQGLQFLFEYFSETQRNKGNFPGRFSGRQFSNSRSEMNVSTLELGDSALYLCASSQSRESPSYEQYFGPGTRLTVT.

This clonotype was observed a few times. The CDR3 DNA sequence: TGCAGTGCTAGGGGGCGAGGGTTTAATACTGAAGCTTTCTTT. As protein: CSARGRGFNTEAFF. The chain has TRBV20-1 and TRBJ1-1; D is perhaps TRBD1 (5 bases). This CDR3 has 14 amino acids. The V end lost 3 bases, the J end lost 5 bases, and 16 bases lay between the germline ends. The germline gives CDR1 DFQATT, CDR2 SNEGSKA (reference sequence).

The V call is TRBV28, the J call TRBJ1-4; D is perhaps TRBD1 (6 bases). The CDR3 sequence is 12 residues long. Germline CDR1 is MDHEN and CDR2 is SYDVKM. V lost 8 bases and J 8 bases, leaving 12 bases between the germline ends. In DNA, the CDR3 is TGTGCCAGCGGGGGGCGGGAAGAAAAACTGTTTTTT. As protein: CASGGREEKLFF.

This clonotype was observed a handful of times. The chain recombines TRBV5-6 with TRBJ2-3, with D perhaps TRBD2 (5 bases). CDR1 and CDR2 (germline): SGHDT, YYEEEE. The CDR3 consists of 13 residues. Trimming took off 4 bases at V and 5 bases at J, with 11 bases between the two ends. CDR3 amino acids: CASSLSEGDTQYF. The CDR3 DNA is TGTGCCAGCAGCCTAAGTGAGGGAGATACGCAGTATTTT.